This T cell receptor (beta chain) was retrieved from a study of neurological immune-mediated disorders. Broader study findings: Private repertoires in all groups were suggested, as expanded clones shared no CDR3 amino acid sequences across subjects. Phylogenetic grouping assigned the repertoires of 18 of 34 multiple sclerosis patients to a single related-CDR3 cluster, which may represent a signature.

This clonotype was recorded many times. Its antigen is as yet unknown. The cDNA was synthesized by 5'RACE incorporating 10-nucleotide random UMIs. One entry per CDR3 protein results from TCRdb running MiXCR on the 5' RACE reads. Of about 54,000 distinct CDR3 sequences listed, over 3.5% were seen once; the top ten hold approximately 1.8%. This receptor was taken from a middle-aged woman with multiple sclerosis. Sequenced material: CD4+ T cells from blood.

For the CDR3, the DNA is TGCAGTGGGGCCGGGGGGGCAATAGATACGCAGTATTTT. It yields the protein CSGAGGAIDTQYF. The chain employs TRBV29-1 and TRBJ2-3; TRBD2 matches 8 bases. CDR3 length: 13 amino acids. Germline assignment: CDR1 SQVTM and CDR2 ANQGSEA.